The rows below give T cell receptor beta chains drawn from one sample of a study of T cells in Graves' hyperthyroidism and ophthalmopathy. MiXCR, applied by TCRdb to the multiplex PCR reads, yields one record per CDR3 protein. The data show hundreds of thousands of distinct CDR3 sequences, roughly 40% seen once. Material: blood. The receptors shown here come from a young man with Graves' hyperthyroidism. CDR3s include the opening cysteine and the closing phenylalanine or tryptophan. D genes are given only for firm matches. Expanded clones are given a class, and other clones once, few, many or no size at all.

clone size	V gene	D gene	J gene	CDR3 protein	CDR3 DNA
NA	TRBV7-9	NA	TRBJ1-1	CASGGGTEGREAFF	TGTGCCAGCGGAGGGGGGACCGAAGGACGCGAAGCTTTCTTT
NA	TRBV29-1	TRBD2	TRBJ2-3	CSVEGLSGGTDTQYF	TGCAGCGTTGAGGGACTATCCGGGGGCACAGATACGCAGTATTTT
NA	TRBV29-1	TRBD1	TRBJ2-7	CSRTGDYEQYF	TGCAGCCGGACAGGGGACTACGAGCAGTACTTC
NA	TRBV4-3	NA	TRBJ1-6	CASSQGDWDNSPLHF	TGCGCCAGCAGCCAGGGGGACTGGGATAATTCACCCCTCCACTTT
many	TRBV11-2	NA	TRBJ1-4	CASSLDPGTGAVFF	TGTGCCAGCAGCTTAGATCCCGGGACCGGAGCAGTGTTTTTT
NA	TRBV7-2	TRBD1	TRBJ1-2	CASSLQTTGGYGYTF	TGTGCCAGCAGCTTACAGACTACAGGGGGCTATGGCTACACCTTC
NA	TRBV5-1	NA	TRBJ2-7	CASSLGDVSNEQYF	TGCGCCAGCAGCTTGGGAGACGTCAGCAACGAGCAGTACTTC
few	TRBV19	NA	TRBJ1-1	CASSILGSTEAFF	TGTGCCAGTAGTATATTGGGGAGCACTGAAGCTTTCTTT
NA	TRBV12-3/TRBV12-4	NA	TRBJ2-7	CASRSGTRYEQYF	TGTGCCAGCAGATCGGGGACCCGCTACGAGCAGTACTTC
many	TRBV10-3	TRBD1	TRBJ2-7	CAISDPGMRTGGDEQYF	TGTGCCATCAGTGACCCGGGAATGAGGACAGGGGGAGACGAGCAGTACTTC
few	TRBV19	NA	TRBJ1-4	CASTPRGGEKLFF	TGTGCCAGTACTCCGAGGGGGGGCGAAAAACTGTTTTTT
few	TRBV12-3/TRBV12-4	TRBD1	TRBJ1-2	CASTKQGAGGYTF	TGTGCCAGCACCAAACAGGGGGCGGGCGGCTACACCTTC
NA	TRBV18	NA	TRBJ2-7	CASSTVRGNEQYF	TGTGCCAGCTCGACCGTACGGGGGAACGAGCAGTACTTC
NA	TRBV5-1	NA	TRBJ1-6	CASSHYSPLHF	TGCGCCAGCAGCCACTATTCACCCCTCCACTTT
many	TRBV13	NA	TRBJ1-4	CASSSGTEGFEKLFF	TGTGCCAGCAGCTCAGGGACGGAGGGATTCGAAAAACTGTTTTTT
NA	TRBV6-5	NA	TRBJ1-1	CASTPEEGSGPEAFF	TGTGCCAGCACTCCTGAGGAGGGTTCGGGACCTGAAGCTTTCTTT
NA	TRBV11-2	NA	TRBJ1-5	CASSPQANQPQHF	TGTGCCAGCAGTCCCCAGGCGAATCAGCCCCAGCATTTT
NA	TRBV20-1	TRBD2	TRBJ2-5	CSARDRREVLSETQYF	TGCAGTGCTAGAGATCGCCGGGAGGTTTTGTCGGAGACCCAGTACTTC
NA	TRBV5-4	NA	TRBJ1-1	CASSPTGVDTEAFF	TGTGCCAGCAGCCCAACGGGAGTGGACACTGAAGCTTTCTTT
NA	TRBV19	NA	TRBJ2-6	CASSIVPQGSGANVLTF	TGTGCCAGTAGTATAGTCCCCCAAGGCTCTGGGGCCAACGTCCTGACTTTC
many	TRBV2	NA	TRBJ1-4	CASREGKEQLFF	TGTGCCAGCAGGGAGGGGAAGGAGCAACTGTTTTTT
few	TRBV7-2	TRBD2	TRBJ2-7	CASRRTSGTSYEQYF	TGTGCCAGCAGACGGACTAGCGGGACTTCCTACGAGCAGTACTTC
many	TRBV7-9	NA	TRBJ1-3	CASSLGRAGHGNTIYF	NA
NA	TRBV4-1	NA	TRBJ1-5	CASSQISHQPQHF	TGCGCCAGCAGCCAAATAAGTCATCAGCCCCAGCATTTT
many	TRBV20-1	NA	TRBJ1-1	CSASLNRVTEAFF	TGCAGTGCTAGTCTTAACAGGGTGACTGAAGCTTTCTTT
few	TRBV2	NA	TRBJ2-3	CASNLDFPSTDTQYF	TGTGCCAGCAACCTGGACTTCCCTAGCACAGATACGCAGTATTTT
NA	TRBV6-5	NA	TRBJ1-3	CASSYGGNTIYF	TGTGCCAGCAGTTACGGTGGAAACACCATATATTTT
many	TRBV15	NA	TRBJ2-7	CATSQGETYEQYF	TGTGCCACCAGCCAGGGAGAAACCTACGAGCAGTACTTC
NA	TRBV5-1	NA	TRBJ1-6	CASSLAARGSSPLHF	TGCGCCAGCAGCTTGGCCGCTAGGGGAAGTTCACCCCTCCACTTT
NA	TRBV29-1	TRBD1	TRBJ1-2	CSVEDRAGGPYGYTF	TGCAGCGTTGAAGATCGGGCAGGGGGGCCCTATGGCTACACCTTC
NA	TRBV7-8	NA	TRBJ2-7	CASSKGGYEQYF	TGTGCCAGCAGCAAGGGGGGCTATGAGCAGTACTTC
many	TRBV20-1	NA	TRBJ1-1	CSARTMGTEAFF	TGCAGTGCGAGGACGATGGGCACTGAAGCTTTCTTT
NA	TRBV7-9	NA	TRBJ2-6	CASSLRGDNVLTF	TGTGCCAGCAGCTTAAGGGGGGACAACGTCCTGACTTTC
many	TRBV10-3	TRBD1	TRBJ2-7	CATRGTGDYEQYF	TGTGCCACCAGGGGGACAGGGGACTACGAGCAGTACTTC
NA	TRBV13	NA	TRBJ1-2	CASSPSGGRDGYTF	TGTGCCAGCAGCCCTAGCGGGGGGCGGGATGGCTACACCTTC
NA	TRBV29-1	TRBD1	TRBJ2-7	CSGRDRDTGEQYF	TGCAGCGGCCGGGACAGAGACACCGGGGAGCAGTACTTC
NA	TRBV10-3	NA	TRBJ1-6	CAISAEENYNSPLHF	TGTGCCATCAGTGCTGAGGAAAACTATAATTCACCCCTCCACTTT
few	TRBV7-6	NA	TRBJ2-5	CASSLEGGGPTKTQYF	TGTGCCAGCAGCTTGGAGGGGGGAGGGCCGACAAAGACCCAGTACTTC
NA	TRBV5-1	TRBD2	TRBJ2-7	CASSRLTSEGEQYF	TGCGCCAGCAGCCGCCTCACTAGCGAGGGCGAGCAGTACTTC
NA	TRBV6-2/TRBV6-3	TRBD2	TRBJ2-7	CASSRLLAGVYEQYF	TGTGCCAGCAGTCGGCTACTAGCGGGAGTCTACGAGCAGTACTTC
few	TRBV27	NA	TRBJ2-2	CASRVAGELFF	TGTGCCAGCAGGGTGGCCGGGGAGCTGTTTTTT
NA	TRBV14	NA	TRBJ1-1	CASSQRGSEAFF	TGTGCCAGCAGCCAACGGGGGTCTGAAGCTTTCTTT
NA	TRBV7-3	NA	TRBJ2-2	CASSLSGHRTGELFF	TGTGCCAGCAGCCTATCGGGACACCGCACCGGGGAGCTGTTTTTT
NA	TRBV7-6	TRBD2	TRBJ2-6	CASSPRLAGANVLTF	TGTGCCAGCAGCCCACGACTAGCGGGGGCCAACGTCCTGACTTTC
few	TRBV29-1	NA	TRBJ2-7	CSVLLSYEQYF	TGCAGCGTTCTTCTTTCCTACGAGCAGTACTTC
NA	TRBV6-2/TRBV6-3	NA	TRBJ2-7	CASSLGALAREQYF	TGTGCCAGCAGTTTAGGCGCCTTGGCAAGGGAGCAGTACTTC
NA	TRBV15	TRBD1	TRBJ2-4	CATSHTGQLRNF	TGTGCCACCAGCCACACGGGACAGTTAAGGAACTTC
few	TRBV27	TRBD2	TRBJ2-7	CASRLAGGSYEQYF	TGTGCCAGCAGGCTAGCGGGAGGTAGCTACGAGCAGTACTTC
few	TRBV7-2	TRBD1	TRBJ1-5	CASSRTGGTDQPQHF	TGTGCCAGCAGCCGTACAGGGGGAACCGATCAGCCCCAGCATTTT
NA	TRBV12-3/TRBV12-4	TRBD1	TRBJ2-7	CASSSSSTGRNEQYF	TGTGCCAGCAGTTCCTCCTCGACAGGGAGAAACGAGCAGTACTTC
NA	TRBV7-3	NA	TRBJ2-2	CASSQDDPPTGTGELFF	TGCGCCAGCAGCCAAGATGACCCCCCCACGGGCACCGGGGAGCTGTTTTTT
few	TRBV5-1	NA	TRBJ2-7	CASSRDRSGYEQYF	TGCGCCAGCAGCCGAGACAGGTCGGGGTACGAGCAGTACTTC
NA	TRBV9	NA	TRBJ1-5	CASSVDSGSNQPQHF	TGTGCCAGCAGCGTAGACTCAGGGAGCAATCAGCCCCAGCATTTT
NA	TRBV2	NA	TRBJ1-1	CASSASGAANTEAFF	TGTGCCAGCAGTGCCTCGGGGGCAGCGAACACTGAAGCTTTCTTT
many	TRBV20-1	TRBD1	TRBJ1-4	CSARDRRDSLPETLFF	TGCAGTGCTAGAGATCGGAGGGACAGCCTTCCTGAAACGCTGTTTTTT
NA	TRBV6-5	NA	TRBJ1-2	CAISYGQANYGYTF	TGTGCCATCAGTTACGGCCAGGCGAACTATGGCTACACCTTC
NA	TRBV7-3	NA	TRBJ2-2	CASSPVQAANTGELFF	TGTGCCAGCAGCCCCGTCCAGGCAGCGAACACCGGGGAGCTGTTTTTT
NA	TRBV5-1	NA	TRBJ2-2	CASSGTLANTGELFF	TGCGCCAGCAGCGGGACGCTAGCGAACACCGGGGAGCTGTTTTTT
NA	TRBV7-9	TRBD1	TRBJ1-4	CASSPGGNPNEKLFF	TGTGCCAGCAGTCCAGGGGGCAATCCTAATGAAAAACTGTTTTTT